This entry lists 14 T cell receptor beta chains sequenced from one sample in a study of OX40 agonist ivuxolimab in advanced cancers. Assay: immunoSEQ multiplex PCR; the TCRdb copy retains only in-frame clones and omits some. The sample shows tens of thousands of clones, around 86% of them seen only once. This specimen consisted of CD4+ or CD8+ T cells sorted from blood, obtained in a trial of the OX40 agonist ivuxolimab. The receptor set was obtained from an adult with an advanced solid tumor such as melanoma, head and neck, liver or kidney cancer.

The CDR3 sequence: CASSPNWGDEQYF. The DNA of the CDR3 is TGTGCCAGCTCACCAAATTGGGGAGACGAGCAGTACTTC. V gene TRBV18 combines with J gene TRBJ2-7; possible D gene TRBD2, 5 bases. Trimming pared 2 bases from V and 5 bases from J, leaving 10 bases between. Per the germline V gene, CDR1 is KGHSH and CDR2 is LQKENI. The CDR3 has 13 amino acids.

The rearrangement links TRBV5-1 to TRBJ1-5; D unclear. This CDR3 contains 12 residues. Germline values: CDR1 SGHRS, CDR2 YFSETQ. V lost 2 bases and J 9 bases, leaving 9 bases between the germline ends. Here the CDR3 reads CASSFGNRPQHF. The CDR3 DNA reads TGCGCCAGCAGCTTTGGGAACCGGCCCCAGCATTTT.

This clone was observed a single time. For the CDR3, the DNA is TGTGCCAGTACGGACACAGATACGCAGTATTTT. As protein: CASTDTDTQYF. The rearrangement links TRBV28 to TRBJ2-3; D unclear. This CDR3 is built from 11 residues. Trimming pared 9 bases from V and 2 bases from J, leaving 6 bases between. Germline CDR1 MDHEN, CDR2 SYDVKM.

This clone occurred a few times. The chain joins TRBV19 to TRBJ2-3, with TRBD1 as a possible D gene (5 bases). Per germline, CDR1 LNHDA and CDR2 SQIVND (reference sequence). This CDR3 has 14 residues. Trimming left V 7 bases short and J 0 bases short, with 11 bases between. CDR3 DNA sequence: TGTGCCAGTAACCGACAGATCAGCACAGATACGCAGTATTTT. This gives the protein CASNRQISTDTQYF.

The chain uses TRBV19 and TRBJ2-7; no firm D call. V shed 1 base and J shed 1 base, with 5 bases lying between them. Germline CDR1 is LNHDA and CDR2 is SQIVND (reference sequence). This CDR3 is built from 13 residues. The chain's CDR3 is CASSIARSYEQYF. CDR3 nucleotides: TGTGCCAGTAGTATAGCGCGTTCCTACGAGCAGTACTTC.

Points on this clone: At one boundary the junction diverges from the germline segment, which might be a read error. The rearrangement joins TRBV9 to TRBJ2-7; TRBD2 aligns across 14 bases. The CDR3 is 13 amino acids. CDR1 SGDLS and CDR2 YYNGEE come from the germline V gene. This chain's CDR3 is CASSDRLAGGLVF. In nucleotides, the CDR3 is TGTGCCAGCAGCGATCGACTAGCGGGAGGGCTCGTCTTC.

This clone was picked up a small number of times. The CDR3 DNA sequence: TGCGCCAGCAGCTTGGGTGCAGGGGGGGCCAAAAACATTCAGTACTTC. This translates into CASSLGAGGAKNIQYF. V gene TRBV5-1 combines with J gene TRBJ2-4, with D possibly being TRBD1 (7 bases). The CDR3 is made up of 16 amino acids. Trimming stripped 0 bases from V and 1 base from J, with 11 bases between. Per the germline V gene, CDR1 is SGHRS and CDR2 is YFSETQ.

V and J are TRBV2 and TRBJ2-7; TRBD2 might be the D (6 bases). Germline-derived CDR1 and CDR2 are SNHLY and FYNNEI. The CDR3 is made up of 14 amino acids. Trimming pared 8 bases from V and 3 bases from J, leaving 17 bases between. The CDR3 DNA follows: TGTGCCAGCGGAGTTGGCGGGGCAATCTACGAGCAGTACTTC. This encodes CASGVGGAIYEQYF. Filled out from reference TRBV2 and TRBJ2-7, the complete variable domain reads EPEVTQTPSHQVTQMGQEVILRCVPISNHLYFYWYRQILGQKVEFLVSFYNNEISEKSEIFDDQFSVERPDGSNFTLKIRSTKLEDSAMYFCASGVGGAIYEQYFGPGTRLTVT.

The CDR3 sequence is CASSRGQGGTDTQYF. In DNA form, the CDR3 reads TGTGCCAGCAGTCGTGGACAGGGAGGCACAGATACGCAGTATTTT. The chain combines TRBV9 with TRBJ2-3, with 8 nucleotides matching TRBD1. Germline CDR1 SGDLS, CDR2 YYNGEE. The CDR3 totals 15 residues. V was pared by 5 bases and J by 1 base, with 6 bases of the junction left unmatched. The full variable domain, with the rest looked up from reference TRBV9 and TRBJ2-3, is DSGVTQTPKHLITATGQRVTLRCSPRSGDLSVYWYQQSLDQGLQFLIQYYNGEERAKGNILERFSAQQFPDLHSELNLSSLELGDSALYFCASSRGQGGTDTQYFGPGTRLTVL.

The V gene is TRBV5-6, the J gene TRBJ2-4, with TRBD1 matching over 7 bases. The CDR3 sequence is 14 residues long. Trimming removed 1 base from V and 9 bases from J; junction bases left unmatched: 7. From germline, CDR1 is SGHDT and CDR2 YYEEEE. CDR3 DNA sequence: TGTGCCAGCAGCTTGAAGGGGGCTTTGGGCATTCAGTACTTC. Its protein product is CASSLKGALGIQYF.

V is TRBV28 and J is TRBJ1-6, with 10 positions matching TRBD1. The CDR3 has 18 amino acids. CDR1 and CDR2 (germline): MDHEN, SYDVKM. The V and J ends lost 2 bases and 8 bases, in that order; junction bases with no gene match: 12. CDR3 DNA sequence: TGTGCCAGCAGTTTACCGATGTCGACAGGGGGCTTTGATTCACCCCTCCACTTT. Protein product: CASSLPMSTGGFDSPLHF.

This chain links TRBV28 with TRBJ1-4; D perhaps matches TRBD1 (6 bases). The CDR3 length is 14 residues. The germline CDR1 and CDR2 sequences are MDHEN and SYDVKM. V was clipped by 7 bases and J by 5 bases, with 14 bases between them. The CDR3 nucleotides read TGTGCCAGCAATAAAGGGGGGGGGAATGAAAAACTGTTTTTT. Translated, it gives CASNKGGGNEKLFF.

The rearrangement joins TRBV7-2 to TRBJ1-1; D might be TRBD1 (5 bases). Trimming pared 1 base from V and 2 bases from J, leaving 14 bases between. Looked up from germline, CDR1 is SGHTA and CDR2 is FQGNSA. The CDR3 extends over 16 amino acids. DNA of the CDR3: TGTGCCAGCAGCTTAGAGGCTGGCAGGGCTAACACTGAAGCTTTCTTT. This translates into CASSLEAGRANTEAFF.

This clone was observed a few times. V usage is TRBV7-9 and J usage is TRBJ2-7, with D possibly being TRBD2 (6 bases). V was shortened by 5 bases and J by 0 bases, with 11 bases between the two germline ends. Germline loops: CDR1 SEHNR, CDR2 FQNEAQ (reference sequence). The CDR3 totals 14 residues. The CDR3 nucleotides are TGTGCCAGCAGCCTCGGGACTGGCTCCTACGAGCAGTACTTC. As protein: CASSLGTGSYEQYF.